This passage covers 11 T cell receptor beta chains from one sample sequenced in a study of blood T cell repertoires in COVID-19. Data came from immunoSEQ multiplex PCR; TCRdb stores just in-frame clones and leaves some out. Among fewer than 110,000 clones listed, 85% were seen once. The sample comprised peripheral blood. Receptor source: a woman aged 65 to 85 with active or convalescent COVID-19.

The CDR3 DNA reads TGTGCCAGCAGTGGGTCCCGACTAGCGGCCTCCTACGAGCAGTACTTC. Encoded protein: CASSGSRLAASYEQYF. This rearrangement joins TRBV6-1 to TRBJ2-7; TRBD2 matches 9 bases. The CDR3 totals 16 residues. Germline values: CDR1 MNHNS, CDR2 SASEGT. V trimming: 4 bases; J trimming: 0 bases; junction bases outside the gene matches: 7.

The chain uses TRBV3-1 (or the pseudogene TRBV3-2) and TRBJ2-7; TRBD2 matches 7 bases. The junction had 9 bases not matched to a gene; V was cut back by 4 bases and J by 3 bases. CDR1 and CDR2 from the germline V gene are LGHDT and YNNKEL (reference sequence). The CDR3 has 15 residues. The CDR3 DNA follows: TGTGCCAGCAGCCCCCAGGGAGCGGGGAACTACGAGCAGTACTTC. As protein: CASSPQGAGNYEQYF.

The table lists this clone with a few counts. This chain connects TRBV20-1 to TRBJ2-1; D remains unclear. V lost 3 bases, J lost 8 bases, and 5 bases lay in between. Looked up from germline, CDR1 is DFQATT and CDR2 is SNEGSKA (reference sequence). This CDR3 is built from 10 residues. CDR3 sequence reads: CSASQDEQFF. In DNA form, the CDR3 reads TGCAGTGCTAGTCAGGATGAGCAGTTCTTC.

The CDR3 loop is CASSPIRPGQGWNTEAFF. DNA of the CDR3: TGTGCCAGCAGCCCAATTCGACCGGGACAGGGGTGGAACACTGAAGCTTTCTTT. The rearrangement uses TRBV7-6 and TRBJ1-1; 10 bases align to TRBD1. From germline, CDR1 is SGHVS and CDR2 FNYEAQ. The trim removed 5 bases at V and 1 base at J, leaving 13 bases unmatched. The CDR3 has 18 amino acids.

The genes are TRBV7-3 and TRBJ2-2; D not certain. The CDR3 has 15 residues. Germline assignment: CDR1 SGHTA and CDR2 FQGTGA. The V end was cut by 5 bases, the J end by 2 bases, with 12 bases between. This CDR3 reads CASSPRERNTGELFF. CDR3 in DNA: TGTGCCAGCAGCCCCCGAGAGCGAAACACCGGGGAGCTGTTTTTT. The entire variable domain, with the rest obtained from reference TRBV7-3 and TRBJ2-2, is as follows: GAGVSQTPSNKVTEKGKYVELRCDPISGHTALYWYRQSLGQGPEFLIYFQGTGAADDSGLPNDRFFAVRPEGSVSTLKIQRTERGDSAVYLCASSPRERNTGELFFGEGSRLTVL.

This chain joins TRBV20-1 and TRBJ1-2; perhaps TRBD1 as D (5 bases). The V end was cut by 6 bases, the J end by 8 bases, with 13 bases between. The germline CDR1 and CDR2 sequences are DFQATT and SNEGSKA (reference sequence). The CDR3 extends over 11 amino acids. CDR3 sequence: CSARQYNGYTF. The CDR3 nucleotides read TGCAGTGCCCGACAGTACAACGGCTACACCTTC.

This clone showed up just a few times. This chain uses TRBV3-1 (or the pseudogene TRBV3-2) with TRBJ2-5, with 7 bases identical to TRBD2. The CDR3 totals 17 residues. The V and J ends lost 0 bases and 0 bases, in that order; junction bases with no gene match: 7. Germline loops: CDR1 LGHDT, CDR2 YNNKEL (reference sequence). The CDR3 DNA sequence: TGTGCCAGCAGCCAAGATCGGCGGCGGGGGAACCAAGAGACCCAGTACTTC. Protein: CASSQDRRRGNQETQYF.

The rearrangement links TRBV14 to TRBJ2-2; perhaps TRBD2 as D (6 bases). This CDR3 region has 17 residues. Germline V CDR1 and CDR2: SGHDN, FVKESK. V lost 1 base, J lost 6 bases, and 18 bases lay in between. The CDR3 here is CASSQVGWDFAAGELFF. CDR3 nucleotides: TGTGCCAGCAGCCAAGTCGGTTGGGACTTTGCCGCCGGGGAGCTGTTTTTT. Variable domain in full (rest from reference TRBV14 and TRBJ2-2): EAGVTQFPSHSVIEKGQTVTLRCDPISGHDNLYWYRRVMGKEIKFLLHFVKESKQDESGMPNNRFLAERTGGTYSTLKVQPAELEDSGVYFCASSQVGWDFAAGELFFGEGSRLTVL.

The chain is built from TRBV5-1 and TRBJ2-3; maybe TRBD1 (5 bases). CDR1 and CDR2 from the germline V gene are SGHRS and YFSETQ. V was pared by 1 base and J by 6 bases, with 6 bases between. This CDR3 has 12 amino acids. CDR3 nucleotide sequence: TGCGCCAGCAGCTTGAAGGGGGATACGCAGTATTTT. Its translation is CASSLKGDTQYF.

The chain employs TRBV5-4 and TRBJ1-6; 7 bases line up with TRBD1. V shed 4 bases and J 6 bases; nucleotides not matched to a gene: 10. Germline CDR1 reads SGHNT; CDR2 reads YYREEE (reference sequence). CDR3 size: 16 residues. The CDR3 is CASSTATDRLNSPLHF. The CDR3 nucleotides read TGTGCCAGCAGCACCGCTACGGACAGGCTTAATTCACCCCTCCACTTT.

The chain carries TRBV27 and TRBJ2-5, with D maybe TRBD1 (5 bases). V was pared by 3 bases and J by 0 bases, with 8 bases between. The CDR3 covers 14 residues. Germline-derived CDR1 and CDR2 are MNHEY and SMNVEV (reference sequence). CDR3 nucleotides: TGTGCCAGCAGTTTTAAGGGGTACCAAGAGACCCAGTACTTC. Translated, it gives CASSFKGYQETQYF.